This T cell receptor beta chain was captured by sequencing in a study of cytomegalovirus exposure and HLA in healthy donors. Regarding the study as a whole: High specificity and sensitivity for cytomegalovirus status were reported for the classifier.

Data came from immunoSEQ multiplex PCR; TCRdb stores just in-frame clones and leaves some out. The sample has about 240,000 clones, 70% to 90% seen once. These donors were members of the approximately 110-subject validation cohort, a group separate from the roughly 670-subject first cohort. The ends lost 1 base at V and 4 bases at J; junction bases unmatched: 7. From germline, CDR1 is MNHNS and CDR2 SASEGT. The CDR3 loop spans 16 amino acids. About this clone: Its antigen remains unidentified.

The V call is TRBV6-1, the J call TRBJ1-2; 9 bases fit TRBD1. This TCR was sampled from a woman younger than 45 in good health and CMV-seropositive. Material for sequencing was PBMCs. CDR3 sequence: CASSEGPGQGIYGYTF. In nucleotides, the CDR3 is TGTGCCAGCAGTGAAGGCCCGGGACAGGGAATCTATGGCTACACCTTC.